This TCR beta chain was retrieved from a study of blood T cells in healthy people across ages. There are a few counts of this clonotype. Its antigen is unidentified. Next came a second PCR, run for roughly 6 to 11 cycles, which used a sample-barcoded 5' primer along with a J-beta primer mix. TCRdb reanalysed the 5' RACE reads using MiXCR and keeps one entry per CDR3 protein. The sample has around 1,700,000 distinct CDR3 sequences; 28% are singletons. V shed 3 bases and J shed 10 bases, with 19 bases lying between them. Germline lookup yields CDR1 SGHAT and CDR2 FQNNGV. This CDR3 region has 14 residues. Overall study findings and caveats: Long-lived donors had more naive CD4+ cells and higher diversity than aged donors. Per million T cells, the diversity of TCR beta decreased roughly linearly as age advanced. Total diversity from one million sequenced T cells was likely underestimated.

The rearrangement links TRBV11-2 to TRBJ2-7; D is possibly TRBD2 (6 bases). Sequencing was carried out using blood. The clonotype comes from a woman in her 30s in good health. The CDR3 loop is CASSFARPPGDQYF. In DNA, the CDR3 is TGTGCCAGCAGCTTCGCCCGGCCACCGGGGGACCAGTACTTC.